This TCR beta chain derives from a study of molecular identifiers for immune sequencing clone quantification. Study in general: Five aliquots were made in replicates from the RNA of 20,000 or 100,000 naive CD8 cells, and four were sequenced.

Sorted naive CD8 T cells, roughly 19,000 to 1,000,000, were sequenced from 10%, 30% or 50% RNA. Generation of bulk TCR libraries relied on previously described methods and listed TCR primers. TCRdb ran MiXCR on the PCR reads and lists one entry per CDR3 protein. The sample has hundreds of thousands of distinct CDR3 sequences, around 25% seen once. This CDR3 comprises 13 residues. The germline CDR1 and CDR2 sequences are MNHEY and SMNVEV (reference sequence). V was cut by 6 bases and J by 4 bases, with 7 bases left in between. Study outcomes and limitations: Among 800,000 to 1,000,000 naive cells, as was reported, spiked Jurkat TCR RNA from one cell was detectable.

This clonotype was found many times. Its specificity is not known. Sample: naive CD8+ T cells from blood, with Jurkat cell RNA spiked in. Regarding subset: FACS-sorted CD8+CD4-CCR7+CD45RA+ naive T cells. The clonotype was recovered from a human donor in good health. Some libraries in this study had Jurkat cell RNA spiked in. V is TRBV27 and J is TRBJ2-6; no definite D call. CDR3 in amino acids: CASSLSGANVLTF. The DNA for the CDR3 is TGTGCCAGCAGCCTATCCGGGGCCAACGTCCTGACTTTC.